This passage covers 27 T cell receptor beta chains from one sample sequenced in a study of blood T cell repertoires in COVID-19. The method was immunoSEQ multiplex PCR; TCRdb's version includes in-frame clones alone and lacks a portion of them. The sample carries around 130,000 clones, roughly 84% recorded once. Sequencing used PBMCs or T cells enriched from blood (not recorded which). These receptors were obtained from a woman in her twenties or thirties who had recovered from COVID-19.

CDR3 DNA sequence: TGTGCCAGCAGCCTCTTCCGGGCGGGCGTGGATGAGCAGTTCTTC. Translation gives CASSLFRAGVDEQFF. This rearrangement joins TRBV5-5 to TRBJ2-1; D may be TRBD2 (5 bases). The ends were cut back, 4 bases at V and 8 bases at J, with 19 bases in the middle. The V gene's germline CDR1 is SGHKS and CDR2 YYEKEE (reference sequence). The CDR3 runs to 15 residues.

The V and J genes are TRBV5-4 and TRBJ2-7; D is unresolved. V was trimmed by 0 bases and J by 5 bases, leaving 15 bases between them. Germline values: CDR1 SGHNT, CDR2 YYREEE (reference sequence). This CDR3 spans 15 amino acids. The CDR3 loop reads CASSLAPAKSHEQYF. Written as DNA, the CDR3 is TGTGCCAGCAGCTTGGCCCCTGCTAAGTCCCACGAGCAGTACTTC.

V and J are TRBV7-2 and TRBJ2-1, with D possibly TRBD1 on 5 matching bases. Trimming stripped 5 bases from V and 1 base from J, with 15 bases between. Germline-derived CDR1 and CDR2 are SGHTA and FQGNSA. The CDR3 loop spans 16 amino acids. The chain's CDR3 is CASSPQGGQSYNEQFF. The CDR3 coding sequence is TGTGCCAGCAGCCCCCAGGGCGGTCAGTCCTACAATGAGCAGTTCTTC.

CDR3 sequence reads: CASSSDRGLSGNTIYF. The CDR3 region has the DNA TGCGCCAGCAGCTCGGACAGGGGGCTCTCTGGAAACACCATATATTTT. The rearrangement joins TRBV5-1 to TRBJ1-3; 11 positions match TRBD1. With V trimmed by 3 bases and J by 0 bases, 2 bases remained unmatched. The CDR3 contains 16 residues. CDR1 is SGHRS and CDR2 is YFSETQ in the germline V gene.

The gene calls are TRBV4-2 and TRBJ2-1, with no clear D. The CDR3 loop spans 16 amino acids. V lost 0 bases and J lost 5, with 14 bases in between. Germline loops: CDR1 LGHNA, CDR2 YNFKEQ. DNA for the CDR3: TGTGCCAGCAGCCAAGATACGACTGCTAATCACAATGAGCAGTTCTTC. Protein: CASSQDTTANHNEQFF.

The chain employs TRBV9 and TRBJ2-3; 7 bases map to TRBD2. CDR1 is SGDLS and CDR2 is YYNGEE in the germline V gene. V gave up 2 bases and J gave up 5 bases; unmatched junction bases: 5. This CDR3 region has 14 residues. CDR3 bases: TGTGCCAGCAGCGTGGAACTAGCGTTAGATACGCAGTATTTT. Translated: CASSVELALDTQYF.

This clone is a singleton in its sample. The V and J genes are TRBV5-1 and TRBJ2-5, with a possible D match to TRBD2 (5 bases). Germline CDR1 is SGHRS and CDR2 is YFSETQ. This CDR3 is 14 amino acids long. Trimming removed 1 base at V and 5 bases at J, with 12 bases between. CDR3 residues: CASSLSSWEETQYF. CDR3 coding DNA: TGCGCCAGCAGCTTGTCGTCGTGGGAGGAGACCCAGTACTTC.

The rearrangement joins TRBV28 to TRBJ1-2; no clear D. Germline V gives CDR1 MDHEN, CDR2 SYDVKM. Trimming took 10 bases from V and 7 from J, leaving 7 bases between them. This CDR3 contains 9 residues. CDR3 nucleotides: TGTGCCATACAGAGTGGCTACACCTTC. The encoded protein is CAIQSGYTF.

This clone occurred a few times. The chain links TRBV12-3 or TRBV12-4 to TRBJ1-3, with TRBD1 matching over 7 bases. J was trimmed by 1 base and V by 6 bases; bases with no gene match: 0. The CDR3 spans 13 residues. CDR3 sequence reads: CASRDRSGNTIYF. The CDR3 nucleotides are TGTGCCAGCAGGGACAGGTCTGGAAACACCATATATTTT.

This clone was counted between two and nine times. This rearrangement joins TRBV27 to TRBJ2-7, with TRBD2 matching over 14 bases. Germline-derived CDR1 and CDR2 are MNHEY and SMNVEV (reference sequence). This CDR3 spans 18 amino acids. V lost 5 bases, J lost 6 bases, and 15 bases stayed unmatched. CDR3 sequence (DNA): TGTGCCAGCAGTCTAAGGAGTATGGGACTAGCGGGAGTGGGCGAGCAGTACTTC. Protein: CASSLRSMGLAGVGEQYF.

The chain has TRBV27 and TRBJ1-2; D is undetermined. This CDR3 is built from 13 residues. Germline V gene sequence: CDR1 MNHEY, CDR2 SMNVEV (reference sequence). Trimming took 3 bases from V and 2 from J, leaving 7 bases between them. CDR3 residues: CASSFRENYGYTF. CDR3 coding DNA: TGTGCCAGCAGTTTTAGGGAGAACTATGGCTACACCTTC.

This clone was observed many times. The chain links TRBV7-2 to TRBJ1-4; D perhaps matches TRBD1 (6 bases). CDR3 length: 17 amino acids. Germline values: CDR1 SGHTA, CDR2 FQGNSA. With 0 bases removed from V and 8 bases from J, the gap between germline ends came to 19 bases. The CDR3 loop reads CASSLAFWGQGEEKLFF. CDR3 sequence (DNA): TGTGCCAGCAGCTTAGCGTTTTGGGGGCAGGGAGAGGAAAAACTGTTTTTT.

The V and J genes are TRBV20-1 and TRBJ1-5, with D tentatively TRBD1 (5 bases). This CDR3 has 11 amino acids. V dropped 5 bases and J dropped 7 bases, with 9 bases sitting between them. Germline V lookup: CDR1 DFQATT, CDR2 SNEGSKA (reference sequence). The CDR3 region is CSASGHQPQHF. The DNA of the CDR3 is TGCAGTGCTTCAGGGCACCAGCCCCAGCATTTT.

The rearrangement links TRBV9 to TRBJ2-7, with 11 bases aligning to TRBD1. This CDR3 has 18 residues. CDR1 SGDLS and CDR2 YYNGEE come from the germline V gene. The V segment lost 3 bases and the J segment 3 bases; nucleotides outside the gene matches: 14. The CDR3 DNA follows: TGTGCCAGCAGCGCTAATAATAAAGGACAGGGGGCTTACTACGAGCAGTACTTC. It codes for CASSANNKGQGAYYEQYF.

The chain is built from TRBV12-3 or TRBV12-4 and TRBJ1-4; tentatively, D is TRBD1 (5 bases). There are 13 residues in the CDR3. The V gene lost 8 bases and the J gene lost 7 bases, with 14 bases spanning the gap. The DNA for the CDR3 is TGTGCCAGCTCAGGGAGGGCGGGTGAAAAACTGTTTTTT. This encodes CASSGRAGEKLFF.

This clone was counted between two and nine times. The chain has TRBV6-2 or TRBV6-3 and TRBJ2-7, with TRBD2 matching 8 bases. V lost 6 bases, J lost 2 bases, and 6 bases stayed unmatched. Germline V gene lookup returns CDR1 MNHEY and CDR2 SVGEGT. The CDR3 contains 14 residues. Here the CDR3 DNA reads TGTGCCAGCAGCGCGGGACTAGGAGCCTACGAGCAGTACTTC. It translates to CASSAGLGAYEQYF.

The chain links TRBV28 to TRBJ1-1; TRBD1 might be the D (6 bases). The CDR3 sequence is 14 residues long. From germline, CDR1 is MDHEN and CDR2 SYDVKM. The V and J ends lost 6 bases and 5 bases respectively, with 16 bases between them. The CDR3 sequence is CASRGIIRGTEAFF. The CDR3 nucleotides are TGTGCCAGCAGGGGGATAATTAGGGGGACTGAAGCTTTCTTT. The variable domain in full, completed from reference TRBV28 and TRBJ1-1, reads DVKVTQSSRYLVKRTGEKVFLECVQDMDHENMFWYRQDPGLGLRLIYFSYDVKMKEKGDIPEGYSVSREKKERFSLILESASTNQTSMYLCASRGIIRGTEAFFGQGTRLTVV.

The V call is TRBV29-1, the J call TRBJ1-1; D might be TRBD1 (6 bases). The ends were cut back, 4 bases at V and 7 bases at J, with 19 bases in the middle. Germline-derived CDR1 and CDR2 are SQVTM and ANQGSEA. This CDR3 has 14 amino acids. The CDR3 is CSVGGGGRVVEAFF. The DNA for the CDR3 is TGCAGCGTTGGAGGCGGGGGGCGCGTCGTTGAAGCTTTCTTT.

On this clone: The sample has other DNA sequences that encode this CDR3 too. The gene calls are TRBV28 and TRBJ1-1; D might be TRBD1 (6 bases). This CDR3 region has 14 residues. Germline values: CDR1 MDHEN, CDR2 SYDVKM. The V end was cut by 2 bases, the J end by 1 base, with 8 bases between. CDR3 loop: CASSLGGANTEAFF. CDR3 coding DNA: TGTGCCAGCAGTTTAGGGGGCGCGAACACTGAAGCTTTCTTT.

This chain joins TRBV5-1 and TRBJ2-6, with D perhaps TRBD1 (6 bases). The length of the CDR3 is 17 residues. V lost 3 bases and J 1 base, leaving 14 bases between the germline ends. Germline CDR1 reads SGHRS; CDR2 reads YFSETQ. CDR3 amino acids: CASSSELTGSGANVLTF. For the CDR3, the DNA is TGCGCCAGCAGCTCCGAATTAACAGGGTCTGGGGCCAACGTCCTGACTTTC.

The rearrangement joins TRBV4-1 to TRBJ1-6, with 9 nucleotides matching TRBD1. Germline V gives CDR1 MGHRA, CDR2 YSYEKL. V trimming: 4 bases; J trimming: 13 bases; junction bases outside the gene matches: 11. The CDR3 is 15 amino acids. CDR3 DNA sequence: TGCGCCAGCAGCCCCCTCGGGACAGGGCACTCTCCCCTCCACTTT. Protein: CASSPLGTGHSPLHF.

The chain joins TRBV6-5 to TRBJ1-5; D gene unclear. The V end was cut by 6 bases, the J end by 11 bases, with 20 bases between. CDR3 size: 14 residues. Germline V CDR1 and CDR2: MNHEY, SVGAGI. The CDR3 nucleotides are TGTGCCAGCAGCTCCCCGGAGCCAGCGGGAGCCCAGCATTTT. Residues: CASSSPEPAGAQHF.

The J gene is TRBJ2-5, the V gene TRBV20-1; D call uncertain. Germline loops: CDR1 DFQATT, CDR2 SNEGSKA (reference sequence). V was cut by 8 bases and J by 0 bases, with 7 bases left in between. This CDR3 contains 11 residues. Written as DNA, the CDR3 is TGCAGTTCACAGTACCAAGAGACCCAGTACTTC. Its protein is CSSQYQETQYF.

V and J are TRBV29-1 and TRBJ2-7; TRBD1 matches 7 bases. Germline lookup yields CDR1 SQVTM and CDR2 ANQGSEA. The CDR3 has 16 amino acids. V shed 0 bases, J shed 3 bases, and the junction held 11 bases outside the gene matches. The CDR3: CSVEDLDRVGGYEQYF. CDR3 in DNA: TGCAGCGTTGAAGACTTAGACAGGGTAGGAGGCTACGAGCAGTACTTC.

The table lists this clone with a few counts. The V and J genes are TRBV29-1 and TRBJ1-3; 9 nucleotides match TRBD1. The CDR3 runs to 13 residues. V dropped 6 bases and J dropped 5; count of bases not matched to a gene: 5. Germline assignment: CDR1 SQVTM and CDR2 ANQGSEA. The CDR3 region is CSVADRGRNTIYF. The CDR3, as DNA: TGCAGCGTCGCGGACAGGGGTCGAAACACCATATATTTT.

This chain joins TRBV5-3 and TRBJ2-4; 9 nucleotides align to TRBD1. Being an ORF, TRBV5-3 has a function that is uncertain. CDR3 length equals 19 residues. V dropped 4 bases and J dropped 0; count of bases not matched to a gene: 14. The CDR3 DNA reads TGTGCCAGAAGCGCAATCGACAGGGGGATAGTAAGAGCCAAAAACATTCAGTACTTC. It translates to CARSAIDRGIVRAKNIQYF.

This chain connects TRBV27 to TRBJ2-1; 10 bases fit TRBD2. The germline V gene has CDR1 MNHEY and CDR2 SMNVEV (reference sequence). The junction had 16 bases not matched to a gene; V was cut back by 8 bases and J by 0 bases. The CDR3 spans 19 residues. The CDR3 bases are TGTGCCAGCGGAACCAGCAGCGGGAGGGCCCATGGCTCCTACAATGAGCAGTTCTTC. Its translation: CASGTSSGRAHGSYNEQFF.